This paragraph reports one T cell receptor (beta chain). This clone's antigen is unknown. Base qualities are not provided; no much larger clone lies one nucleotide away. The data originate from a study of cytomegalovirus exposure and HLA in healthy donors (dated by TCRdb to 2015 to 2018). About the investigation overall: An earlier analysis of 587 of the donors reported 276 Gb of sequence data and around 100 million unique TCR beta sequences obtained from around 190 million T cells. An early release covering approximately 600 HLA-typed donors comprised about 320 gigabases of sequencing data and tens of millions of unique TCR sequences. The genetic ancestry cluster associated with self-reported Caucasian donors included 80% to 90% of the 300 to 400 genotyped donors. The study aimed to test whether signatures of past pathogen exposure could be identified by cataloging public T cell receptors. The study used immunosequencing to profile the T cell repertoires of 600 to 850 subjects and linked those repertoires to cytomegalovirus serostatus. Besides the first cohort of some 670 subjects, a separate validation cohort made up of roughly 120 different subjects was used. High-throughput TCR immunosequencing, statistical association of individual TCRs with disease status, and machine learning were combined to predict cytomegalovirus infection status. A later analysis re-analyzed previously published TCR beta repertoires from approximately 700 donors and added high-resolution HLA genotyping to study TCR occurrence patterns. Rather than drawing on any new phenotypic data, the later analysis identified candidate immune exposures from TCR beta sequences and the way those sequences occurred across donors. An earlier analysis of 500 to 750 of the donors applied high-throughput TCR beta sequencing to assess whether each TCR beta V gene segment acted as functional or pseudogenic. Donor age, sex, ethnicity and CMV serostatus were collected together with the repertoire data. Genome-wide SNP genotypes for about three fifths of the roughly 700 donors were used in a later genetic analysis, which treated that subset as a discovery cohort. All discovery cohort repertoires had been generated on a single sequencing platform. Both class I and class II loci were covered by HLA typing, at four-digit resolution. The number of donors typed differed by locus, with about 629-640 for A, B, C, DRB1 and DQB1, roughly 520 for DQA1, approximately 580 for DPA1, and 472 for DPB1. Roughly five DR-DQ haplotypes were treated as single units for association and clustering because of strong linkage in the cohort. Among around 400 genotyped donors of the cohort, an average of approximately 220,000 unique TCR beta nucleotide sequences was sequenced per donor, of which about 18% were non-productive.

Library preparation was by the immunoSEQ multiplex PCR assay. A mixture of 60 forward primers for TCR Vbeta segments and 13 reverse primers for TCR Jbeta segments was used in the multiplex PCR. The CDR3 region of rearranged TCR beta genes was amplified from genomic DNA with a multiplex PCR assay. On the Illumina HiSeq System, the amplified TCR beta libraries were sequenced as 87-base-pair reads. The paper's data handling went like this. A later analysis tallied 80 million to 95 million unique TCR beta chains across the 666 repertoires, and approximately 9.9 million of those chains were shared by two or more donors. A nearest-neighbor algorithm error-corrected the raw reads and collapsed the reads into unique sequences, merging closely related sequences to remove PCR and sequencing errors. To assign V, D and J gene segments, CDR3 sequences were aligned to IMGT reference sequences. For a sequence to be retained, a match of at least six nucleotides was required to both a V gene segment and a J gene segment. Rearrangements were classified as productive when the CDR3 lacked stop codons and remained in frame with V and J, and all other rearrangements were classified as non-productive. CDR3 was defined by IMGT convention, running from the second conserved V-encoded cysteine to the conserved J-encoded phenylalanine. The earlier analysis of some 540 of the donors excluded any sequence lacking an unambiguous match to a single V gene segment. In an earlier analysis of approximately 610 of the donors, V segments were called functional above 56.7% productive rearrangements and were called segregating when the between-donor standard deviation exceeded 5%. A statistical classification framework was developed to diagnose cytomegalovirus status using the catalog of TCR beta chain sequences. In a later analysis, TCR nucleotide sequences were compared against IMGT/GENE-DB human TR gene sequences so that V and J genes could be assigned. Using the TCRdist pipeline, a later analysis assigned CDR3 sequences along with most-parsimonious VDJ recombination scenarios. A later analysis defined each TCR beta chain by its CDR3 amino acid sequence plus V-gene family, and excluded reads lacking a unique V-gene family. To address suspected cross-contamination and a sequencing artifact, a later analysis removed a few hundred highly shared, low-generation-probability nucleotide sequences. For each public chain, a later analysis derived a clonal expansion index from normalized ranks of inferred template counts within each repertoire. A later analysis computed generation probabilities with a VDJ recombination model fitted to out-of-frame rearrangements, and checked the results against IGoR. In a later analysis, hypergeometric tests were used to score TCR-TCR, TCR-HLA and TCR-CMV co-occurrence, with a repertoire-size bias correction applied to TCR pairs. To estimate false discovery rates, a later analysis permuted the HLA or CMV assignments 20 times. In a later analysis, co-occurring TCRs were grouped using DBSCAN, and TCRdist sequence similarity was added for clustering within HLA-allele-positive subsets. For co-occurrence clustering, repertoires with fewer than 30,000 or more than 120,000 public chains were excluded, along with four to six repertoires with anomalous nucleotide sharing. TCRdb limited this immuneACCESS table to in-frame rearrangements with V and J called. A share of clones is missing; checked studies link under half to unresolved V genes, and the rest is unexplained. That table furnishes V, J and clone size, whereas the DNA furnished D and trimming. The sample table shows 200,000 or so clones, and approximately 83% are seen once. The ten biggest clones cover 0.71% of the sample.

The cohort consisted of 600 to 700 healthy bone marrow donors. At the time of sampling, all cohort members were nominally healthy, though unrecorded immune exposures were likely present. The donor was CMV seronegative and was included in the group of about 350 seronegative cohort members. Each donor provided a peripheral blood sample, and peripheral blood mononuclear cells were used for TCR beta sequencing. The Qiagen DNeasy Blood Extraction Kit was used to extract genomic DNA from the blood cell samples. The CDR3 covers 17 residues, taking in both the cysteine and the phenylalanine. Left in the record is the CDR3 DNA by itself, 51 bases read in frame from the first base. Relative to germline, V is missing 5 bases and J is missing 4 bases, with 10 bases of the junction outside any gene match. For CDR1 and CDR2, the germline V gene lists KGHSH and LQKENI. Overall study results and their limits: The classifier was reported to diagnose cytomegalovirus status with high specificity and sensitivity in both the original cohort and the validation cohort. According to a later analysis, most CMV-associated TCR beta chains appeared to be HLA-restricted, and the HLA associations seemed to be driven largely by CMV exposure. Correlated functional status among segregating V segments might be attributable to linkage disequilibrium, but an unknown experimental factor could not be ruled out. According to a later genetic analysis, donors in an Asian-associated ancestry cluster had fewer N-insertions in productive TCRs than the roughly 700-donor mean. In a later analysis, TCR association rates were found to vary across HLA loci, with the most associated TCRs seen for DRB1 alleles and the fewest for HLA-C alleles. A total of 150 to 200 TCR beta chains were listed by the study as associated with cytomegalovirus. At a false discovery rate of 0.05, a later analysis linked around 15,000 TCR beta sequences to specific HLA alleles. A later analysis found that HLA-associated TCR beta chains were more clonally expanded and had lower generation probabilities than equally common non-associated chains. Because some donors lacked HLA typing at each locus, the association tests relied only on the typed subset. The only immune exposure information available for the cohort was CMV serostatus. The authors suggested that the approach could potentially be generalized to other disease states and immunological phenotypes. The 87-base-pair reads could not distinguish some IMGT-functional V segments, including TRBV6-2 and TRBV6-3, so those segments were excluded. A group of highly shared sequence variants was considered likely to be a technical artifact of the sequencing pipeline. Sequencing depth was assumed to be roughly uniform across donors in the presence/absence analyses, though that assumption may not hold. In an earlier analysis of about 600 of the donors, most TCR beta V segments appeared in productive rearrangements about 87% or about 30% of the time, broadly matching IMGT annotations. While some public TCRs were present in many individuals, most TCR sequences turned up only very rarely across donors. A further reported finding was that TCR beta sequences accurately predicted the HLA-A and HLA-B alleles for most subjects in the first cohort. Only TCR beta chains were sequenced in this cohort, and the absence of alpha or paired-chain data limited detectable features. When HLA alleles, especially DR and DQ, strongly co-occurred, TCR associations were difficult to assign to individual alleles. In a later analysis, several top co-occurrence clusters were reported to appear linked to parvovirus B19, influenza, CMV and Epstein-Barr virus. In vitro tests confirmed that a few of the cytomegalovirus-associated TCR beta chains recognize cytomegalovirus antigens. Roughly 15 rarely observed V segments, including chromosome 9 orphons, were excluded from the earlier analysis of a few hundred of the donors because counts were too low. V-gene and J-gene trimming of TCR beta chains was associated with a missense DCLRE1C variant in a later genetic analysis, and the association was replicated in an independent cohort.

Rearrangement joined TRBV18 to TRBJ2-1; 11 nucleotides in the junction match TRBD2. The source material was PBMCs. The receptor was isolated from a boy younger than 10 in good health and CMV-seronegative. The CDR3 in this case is CASSSYIAGGDYNEQFF. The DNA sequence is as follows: TGTGCCAGCTCATCCTACATAGCGGGAGGGGATTACAATGAGCAGTTCTTC.